The clone carrying this TCR beta chain has only a few counts. It was with 60 Vbeta and 13 Jbeta primers that the PCR ran. Clones were sequenced by immunoSEQ multiplex PCR, and TCRdb holds only the in-frame ones, with some missing. The table includes under 150,000 clones, 60% to 80% detected once. The data were taken from a study of cytomegalovirus exposure and HLA in healthy donors. CDR1 is SGHAT and CDR2 is FQNNGV in the germline V gene. The CDR3 loop spans 15 amino acids. Deletions cut 5 bases from V and 4 bases from J, with 16 bases between. The chain employs TRBV11-2 and TRBJ2-3, with D perhaps TRBD2 (6 bases). The sample taken for sequencing was PBMCs. This sequence originates from a woman aged 45-65 years in good health and CMV-seronegative. CDR3 bases: TGTGCCAGCAGCCTACAGCAACGGGGGTCAGATACGCAGTATTTT. Its protein is CASSLQQRGSDTQYF.